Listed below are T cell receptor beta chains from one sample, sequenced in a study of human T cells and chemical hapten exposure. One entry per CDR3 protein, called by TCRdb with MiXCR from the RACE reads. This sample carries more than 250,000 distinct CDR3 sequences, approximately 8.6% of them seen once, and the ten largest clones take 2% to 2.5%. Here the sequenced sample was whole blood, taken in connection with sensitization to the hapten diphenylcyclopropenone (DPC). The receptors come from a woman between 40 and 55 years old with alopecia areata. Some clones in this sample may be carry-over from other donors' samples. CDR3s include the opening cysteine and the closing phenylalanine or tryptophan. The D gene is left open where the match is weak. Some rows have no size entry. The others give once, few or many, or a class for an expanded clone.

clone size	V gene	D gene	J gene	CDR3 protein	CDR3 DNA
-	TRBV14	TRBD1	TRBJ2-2	CASSVRTGMTGELFF	TGTGCCAGCAGCGTACGGACAGGGATGACCGGGGAGCTGTTTTTT
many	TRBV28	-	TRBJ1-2	CASSFGQNYGYTF	TGTGCCAGCAGCTTCGGACAGAACTATGGCTACACCTTC
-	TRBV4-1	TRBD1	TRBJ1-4	CASSQEQGASGTNEKLFF	TGCGCCAGCAGCCAAGAACAGGGGGCGAGTGGGACTAATGAAAAACTGTTTTTT
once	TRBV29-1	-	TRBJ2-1	CSVGRGGASSYNEQFF	TGCAGCGTTGGCAGGGGAGGGGCGAGCTCCTACAATGAGCAGTTCTTC
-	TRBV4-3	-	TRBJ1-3	CASSLRLNSGNTIYF	TGCGCCAGCAGCCTTAGACTCAATTCTGGAAACACCATATATTTT
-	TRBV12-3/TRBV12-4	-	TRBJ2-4	CASTLYTVNKNIQYF	TGTGCCAGCACCCTTTACACCGTTAACAAAAACATTCAGTACTTC
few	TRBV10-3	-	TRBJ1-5	CAISPGESNQPQHF	TGTGCCATCAGTCCAGGGGAAAGCAATCAGCCCCAGCATTTT
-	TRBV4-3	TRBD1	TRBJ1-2	CASSQANRGANYGYTF	TGCGCCAGCAGCCAAGCGAACAGGGGCGCTAACTATGGCTACACCTTC
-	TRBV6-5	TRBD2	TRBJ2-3	CASSPIAGEGTDTQYF	TGTGCCAGCAGTCCGATAGCGGGAGAAGGCACAGATACGCAGTATTTT
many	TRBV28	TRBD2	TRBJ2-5	CATAGLAIETQYF	TGTGCCACCGCGGGACTAGCTATAGAGACCCAGTACTTC
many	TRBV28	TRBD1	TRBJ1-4	CASSPTGINEKLFF	TGTGCCAGCAGCCCGACAGGGATTAATGAAAAACTGTTTTTT